The source of this T cell receptor (beta chain) is a study of blood T cell repertoires in COVID-19. Study-level information: COVID-19 samples collected from the United States, Italy and Spain covered acute and convalescent phases. The cDNA or gDNA used as material had been derived from T cells, B-cell-depleted T cells, or PBMCs.

This clone was counted once. Original handling: Estimation of nucleated cell counts relied on the amplification of reference gene primers. The assay was immunoSEQ multiplex PCR, and TCRdb's table has in-frame clones only and misses some. V and J calls and clone size are given by that table; D and trimming were obtained from the DNA. This table has hundreds of thousands of clones, 88% appearing once. This CDR3 spans 16 amino acids. Germline V gene data show CDR1 as ENHRY and CDR2 as SYGVKD. Trimming pared 2 bases from V and 2 bases from J, leaving 12 bases between. The material sequenced was peripheral blood. This clonotype was sampled from a woman aged 70-85 years with COVID-19, enrolled during active disease. The chain uses TRBV10-3 and TRBJ2-2; weak D call: TRBD2 (6 bases). CDR3 DNA sequence: TGTGCCATCAGTGAGGTAGCGGTCATAAACACCGGGGAGCTGTTTTTT. It is translated as CAISEVAVINTGELFF.